This T cell receptor (beta chain) was obtained from a study of beta chain features in type 1 diabetes. Overall study results and limits: A moderate, significant TCRB CDR3 shortening appeared in type 1 diabetes across four CD4+ subsets. Individuals with type 1 diabetes displayed fewer insertions and more deletions at VDJ junctions. Resolution of whether HLA type affects TCRB rearrangement was not achieved here. For patients, the naive, central memory and Treg TCRB repertoires appeared more alike than for healthy donors.

Cells sorted by CD45RO/CCR7/CD25/CD127/CD95/CD27 comprised CD4+ naive, central memory, regulatory and stem cell-like memory cells. Expressed TCRB transcripts were sequenced after all isolated RNA was converted to cDNA. Profiled with immunoSEQ multiplex PCR; TCRdb holds only in-frame clones, not every one. The sample has about 170,000 clones, approximately 7.9% seen once. CDR1 is GTSNPN and CDR2 is SVGIG in the germline V gene (reference sequence). The V gene end was trimmed by 1 base and the J gene end by 7 bases; junction bases not matched to a gene: 6. The CDR3 contains 14 residues. Comments on this clone: Its antigen remains unknown.

The sample taken for sequencing was central memory CD4+ T cells from blood. The chain employs TRBV30 and TRBJ1-4, with 7 bases that match TRBD1. This TCR derives from a man younger than 35 with type 1 diabetes. CDR3 nucleotides: TGTGCCTGGAGTGGAGGGGGCGCAGGTGAAAAACTGTTTTTT. This translates into CAWSGGGAGEKLFF.